This is a list of T cell receptor beta chains from one sample in a study of cytomegalovirus exposure and HLA in healthy donors. Produced via immunoSEQ multiplex PCR; TCRdb's table is partial and in-frame only. The sample consists of roughly 300,000 clones, more than 80% of them appearing once. Specimen: PBMCs. The receptor source for this set is a woman aged 18 to 35 in good health and CMV-seronegative. The CDR3 runs from the conserved cysteine through the conserved F or W. The D gene is left open where the match is weak. Expanded clones get a size class; other rows say once, few or many, or leave the size out.

clone_size j_call v_call d_call cdr3_aa cdr3_nt
. TRBJ1-5 TRBV7-2 TRBD1 CASSLTGENQPQHF TGTGCCAGCAGCCTAACAGGGGAAAATCAGCCCCAGCATTTT
. TRBJ1-5 TRBV15 TRBD1 CATSRLDRGVQPQHF TGTGCCACCAGCAGACTGGACAGGGGCGTTCAGCCCCAGCATTTT
. TRBJ2-3 TRBV7-9 TRBD2 CASSLAETSVMYF TGTGCCAGCAGCTTAGCTGAGACTAGCGTTATGTATTTT
. TRBJ1-2 TRBV13 TRBD1 CASSLASRQGAGYTF TGTGCCAGCAGCTTAGCCTCTCGACAGGGGGCGGGCTACACCTTC
. TRBJ1-2 TRBV10-3 . CAISANREKENGYTF TGTGCCATCAGTGCCAACAGGGAGAAGGAGAATGGCTACACCTTC
once TRBJ2-7 TRBV6-1 TRBD2 CASSEIAGGPAYEQYF TGTGCCAGCAGTGAAATAGCGGGAGGGCCCGCCTACGAGCAGTACTTC
. TRBJ2-3 TRBV6-4 TRBD2 CASSQLAGEGTDTQYF TGTGCCAGCAGCCAACTAGCGGGAGAGGGCACAGATACGCAGTATTTT
. TRBJ2-3 TRBV29-1 . CSVEARTTDTQYF TGCAGCGTTGAGGCCCGAACCACAGATACGCAGTATTTT
. TRBJ1-5 TRBV27 . CASRDLYSNQPQHF TGTGCCAGCAGGGACTTATACAGCAATCAGCCCCAGCATTTT
. TRBJ2-2 TRBV5-6 . CASSLEQNTGELFF TGTGCCAGCAGCTTGGAACAGAACACCGGGGAGCTGTTTTTT
. TRBJ2-5 TRBV28 TRBD1 CASSLGTGAIYF TGTGCCAGCAGTTTAGGGACAGGGGCAATATACTTC
. TRBJ1-2 TRBV20-1 TRBD1 CSSLGQYGYTF TGCAGTTCATTGGGACAGTATGGCTACACCTTC
. TRBJ1-2 TRBV27 . CASSLWGFPEYYGYTF TGTGCCAGCAGTTTATGGGGCTTCCCGGAATACTATGGCTACACCTTC
. TRBJ1-5 TRBV7-2 . CASSAQGGNQPQHF TGTGCCAGCAGCGCCCAGGGAGGTAATCAGCCCCAGCATTTT
. TRBJ2-7 TRBV15 TRBD1 CATSRAGTGYYEQYF TGTGCCACCAGCAGAGCTGGGACAGGGTACTACGAGCAGTACTTC
. TRBJ1-1 TRBV7-8 . CASSPQLLEDTEAFF TGTGCCAGCAGCCCACAACTCCTGGAGGACACTGAAGCTTTCTTT
. TRBJ1-2 TRBV6-5 . CASREAFNYGYTF TGTGCCAGCCGGGAGGCTTTTAACTATGGCTACACCTTC
. TRBJ1-4 TRBV13 TRBD1 CASSRQGISEKLFF TGTGCCAGCAGCCGACAGGGTATAAGTGAAAAACTGTTTTTT
. TRBJ2-1 TRBV7-2 TRBD2 CASGTNSGRGGEQFF TGTGCCAGCGGCACAAATAGCGGGAGAGGCGGTGAGCAGTTCTTC
. TRBJ2-7 TRBV15 . CATSRDRGTYEQYF TGTGCCACCAGCAGAGACAGAGGCACCTACGAGCAGTACTTC
. TRBJ1-5 TRBV19 TRBD1 CASSVTGTGEPQHF TGTGCCAGTAGTGTGACCGGGACAGGGGAGCCCCAGCATTTT
. TRBJ1-1 TRBV2 TRBD1 CASMWTGGDTEAFF TGTGCCAGCATGTGGACAGGGGGCGACACTGAAGCTTTCTTT
. TRBJ1-2 TRBV27 TRBD1 CASSYRDRRGYTF TGTGCCAGCAGTTACCGGGACAGGAGGGGCTACACCTTC
. TRBJ2-3 TRBV27 . CASGLTDTQYF TGTGCCAGCGGCCTCACAGATACGCAGTATTTT
. TRBJ2-7 TRBV6-1 . CATLDSYEQYF TGTGCCACCCTGGACAGCTACGAGCAGTACTTC